This T cell receptor (beta chain) was sequenced during a study of T cell repertoires in cytomegalovirus infection. Study in general: HLA-B-restricted CMV epitopes that are well studied, plus recently identified HLA-C-restricted ones, were used by the study. Both CMV infection and a matching HLA type were indicated by public TCR beta signatures.

The CDR3 covers 13 residues. The V gene lost 0 bases and the J gene lost 7 bases, with 7 bases spanning the gap. The V gene's germline CDR1 is LNHDA and CDR2 SQIVND (reference sequence). TCRdb reprocessed the reads via MiXCR and lists one record per CDR3 protein. The sample has fewer than 850,000 distinct CDR3 sequences, 25% to 30% seen once. Findings of the study overall: Cumulated frequencies of public TCR beta families served to identify carriers of CMV plus the relevant HLA. It was HLA-C-restricted CMV-specific TCR beta clonotypes that dominated the response ex vivo.

A word on this clonotype: The antigen remains unidentified.

The sequenced sample was cultured CD8+ T cells from PBMCs, obtained from culture after CMV antigen stimulation. This receptor was identified in a human donor in good health (CMV status not recorded). Some clones in this sample may be carry-over from other donors' samples. The gene calls are TRBV19 and TRBJ1-5; D not certain. CDR3 sequence (DNA): TGTGCCAGTAGTATAGATACGTGGCAGCCCCAGCATTTT. Amino acids: CASSIDTWQPQHF.